This T cell receptor (beta chain) was identified in a study of control samples from healthy donors and cancer patients. This clone occurred once. Libraries were prepared by immunoSEQ multiplex PCR; TCRdb keeps only in-frame clonotypes and omits some of them. The data hold about 130,000 clones, with about 93% observed a single time. The V and J ends lost 5 bases and 4 bases respectively, with 9 bases between them. The CDR3 has 13 amino acids. CDR1 is SGHTA, CDR2 FQGTGA, per germline. The specimen sequenced was PBMCs. The V gene is TRBV7-3, the J gene TRBJ2-1; tentative D call: TRBD2 (5 bases). The sequence came from a man in his fifties or sixties with head and neck cancer. CDR3 sequence: CASSGGGYNEQFF. The CDR3 DNA reads as TGTGCCAGCAGCGGTGGAGGTTACAATGAGCAGTTCTTC.